This T cell receptor (beta chain) was documented in a study of cytomegalovirus exposure and HLA in healthy donors. General study findings and limits: CMV serostatus was the only recorded immune exposure for donors.

Primers included in the PCR were 60 Vbeta and 13 Jbeta primers. Clones were sequenced by immunoSEQ multiplex PCR, and TCRdb holds only the in-frame ones, with some missing. This sample has approximately 210,000 clones, with about 77% found just once. A remark on this clone: Antigen: not known.

The germline V gene has CDR1 WSHSY and CDR2 SAAADI. The CDR3 is 17 amino acids. Trimming shortened V by 6 bases and J by 6 bases, and 21 bases separated the two germline ends. This receptor was identified in a young woman in good health and CMV-seropositive. The sample consisted of PBMCs. This rearrangement joins TRBV10-2 to TRBJ1-6; no definite D call. CDR3 protein: CASRQTRVGSLNSPLHF. In nucleotides, the CDR3 is TGCGCCAGCAGACAAACGCGGGTTGGCAGCCTTAATTCACCCCTCCACTTT.